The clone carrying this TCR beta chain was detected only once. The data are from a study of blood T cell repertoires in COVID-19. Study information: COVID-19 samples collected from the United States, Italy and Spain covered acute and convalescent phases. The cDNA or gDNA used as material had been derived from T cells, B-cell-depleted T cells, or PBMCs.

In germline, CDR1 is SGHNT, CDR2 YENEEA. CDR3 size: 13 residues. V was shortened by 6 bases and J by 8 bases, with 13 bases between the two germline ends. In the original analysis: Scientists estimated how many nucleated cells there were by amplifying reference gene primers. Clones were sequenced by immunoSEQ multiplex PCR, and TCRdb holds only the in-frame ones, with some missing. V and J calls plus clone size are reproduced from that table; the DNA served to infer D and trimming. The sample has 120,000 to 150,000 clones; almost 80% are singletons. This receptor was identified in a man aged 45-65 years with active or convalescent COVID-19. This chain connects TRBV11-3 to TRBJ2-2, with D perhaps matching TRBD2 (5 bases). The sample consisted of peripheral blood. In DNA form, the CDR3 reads TGTGCCAGCAGTCGGGATCCCTCGGGGGAGCTGTTTTTT. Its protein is CASSRDPSGELFF.